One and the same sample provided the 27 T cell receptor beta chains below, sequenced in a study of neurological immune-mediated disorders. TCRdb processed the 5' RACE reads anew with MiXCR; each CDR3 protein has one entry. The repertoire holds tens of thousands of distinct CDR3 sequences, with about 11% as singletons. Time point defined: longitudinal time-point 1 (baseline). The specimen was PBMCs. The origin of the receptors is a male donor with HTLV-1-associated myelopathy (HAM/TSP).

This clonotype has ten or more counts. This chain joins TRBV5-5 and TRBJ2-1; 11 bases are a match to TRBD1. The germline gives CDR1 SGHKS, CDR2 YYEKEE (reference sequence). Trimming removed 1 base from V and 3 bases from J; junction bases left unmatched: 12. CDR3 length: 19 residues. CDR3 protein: CASSLLISRGTGGYNEQFF. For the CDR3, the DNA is TGTGCCAGCAGCTTGCTTATTTCTAGAGGGACAGGGGGCTACAATGAGCAGTTCTTC.

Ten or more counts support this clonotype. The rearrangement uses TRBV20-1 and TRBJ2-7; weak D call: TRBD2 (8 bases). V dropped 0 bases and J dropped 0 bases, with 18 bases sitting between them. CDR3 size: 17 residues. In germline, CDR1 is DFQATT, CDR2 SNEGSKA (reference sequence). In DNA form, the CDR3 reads TGCAGTGCTAGAGATGCCTCCGGGAGGGGGCTCTCCTACGAGCAGTACTTC. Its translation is CSARDASGRGLSYEQYF.

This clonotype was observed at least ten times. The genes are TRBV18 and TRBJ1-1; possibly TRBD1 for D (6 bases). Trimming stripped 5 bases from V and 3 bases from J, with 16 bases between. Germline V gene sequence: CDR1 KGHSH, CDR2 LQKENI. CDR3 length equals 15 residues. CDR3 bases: TGTGCCAGCTCATCAGGGGTGGCGGTGGACACTGAAGCTTTCTTT. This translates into CASSSGVAVDTEAFF.

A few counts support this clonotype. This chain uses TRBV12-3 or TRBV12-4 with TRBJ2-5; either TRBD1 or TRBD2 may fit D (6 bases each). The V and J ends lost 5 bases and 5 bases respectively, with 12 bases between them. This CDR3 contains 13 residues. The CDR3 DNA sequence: TGTGCCAGCAGTCCAGGGGCGGGGGAGACCCAGTACTTC. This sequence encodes CASSPGAGETQYF.

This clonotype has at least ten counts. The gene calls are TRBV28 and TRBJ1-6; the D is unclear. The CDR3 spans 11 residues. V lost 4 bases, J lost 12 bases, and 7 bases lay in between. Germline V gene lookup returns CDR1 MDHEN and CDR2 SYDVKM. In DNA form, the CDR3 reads TGTGCCAGCAGTTCGGACTTACCCCTCCACTTT. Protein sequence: CASSSDLPLHF.

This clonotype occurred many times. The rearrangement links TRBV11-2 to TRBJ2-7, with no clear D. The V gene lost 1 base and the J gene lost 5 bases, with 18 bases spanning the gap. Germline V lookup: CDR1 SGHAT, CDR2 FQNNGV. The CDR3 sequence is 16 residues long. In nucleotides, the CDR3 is TGTGCCAGCAGCTTAGGGAGTAGGGTCATCGATCACGAGCAGTACTTC. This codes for CASSLGSRVIDHEQYF.

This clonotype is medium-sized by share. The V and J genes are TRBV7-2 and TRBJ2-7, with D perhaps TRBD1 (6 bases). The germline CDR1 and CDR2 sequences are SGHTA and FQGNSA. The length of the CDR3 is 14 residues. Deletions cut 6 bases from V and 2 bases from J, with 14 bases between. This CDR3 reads CASRLDRATYEQYF. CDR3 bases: TGTGCCAGCAGGTTGGACAGAGCGACCTACGAGCAGTACTTC.

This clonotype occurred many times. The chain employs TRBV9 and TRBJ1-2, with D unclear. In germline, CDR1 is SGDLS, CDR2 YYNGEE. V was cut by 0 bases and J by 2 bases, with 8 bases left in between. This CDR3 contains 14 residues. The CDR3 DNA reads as TGTGCCAGCAGCGTAGGTATTCGGAACTATGGCTACACCTTC. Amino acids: CASSVGIRNYGYTF.

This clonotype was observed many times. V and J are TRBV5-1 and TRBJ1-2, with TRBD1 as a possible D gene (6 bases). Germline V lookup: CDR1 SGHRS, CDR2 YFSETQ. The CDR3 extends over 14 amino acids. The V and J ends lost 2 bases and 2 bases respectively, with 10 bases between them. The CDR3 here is CASSLGGWNYGYTF. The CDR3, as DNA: TGCGCCAGCAGCTTAGGGGGTTGGAACTATGGCTACACCTTC.

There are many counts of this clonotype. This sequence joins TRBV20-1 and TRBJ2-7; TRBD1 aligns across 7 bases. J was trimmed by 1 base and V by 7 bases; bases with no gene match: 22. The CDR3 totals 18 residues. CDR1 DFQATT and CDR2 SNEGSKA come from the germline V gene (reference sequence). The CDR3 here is CSGGNLGAGGLSSYEQYF. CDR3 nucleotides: TGCAGTGGGGGGAACTTGGGTGCAGGGGGTCTGTCTTCCTACGAGCAGTACTTC.

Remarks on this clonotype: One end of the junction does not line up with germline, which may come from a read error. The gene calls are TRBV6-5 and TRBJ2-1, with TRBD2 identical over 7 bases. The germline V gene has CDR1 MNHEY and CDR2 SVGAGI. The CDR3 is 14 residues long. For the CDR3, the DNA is TGTGCCAGCATACGGGAGGCAGCCTACAATGAGCAGCTCTTT. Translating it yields CASIREAAYNEQLF.

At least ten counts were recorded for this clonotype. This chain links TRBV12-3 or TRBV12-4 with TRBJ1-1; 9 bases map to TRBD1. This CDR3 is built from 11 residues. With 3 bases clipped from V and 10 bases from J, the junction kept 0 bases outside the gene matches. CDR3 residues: CASSLDRGAFF. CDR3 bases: TGTGCCAGCAGTTTGGACAGGGGAGCTTTCTTT.

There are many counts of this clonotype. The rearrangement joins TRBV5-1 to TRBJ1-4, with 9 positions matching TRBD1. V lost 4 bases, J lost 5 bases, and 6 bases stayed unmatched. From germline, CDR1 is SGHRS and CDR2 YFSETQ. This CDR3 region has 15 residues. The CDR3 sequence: CASSGLGTGNEKLFF. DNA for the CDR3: TGCGCCAGCAGCGGACTCGGGACAGGGAATGAAAAACTGTTTTTT.

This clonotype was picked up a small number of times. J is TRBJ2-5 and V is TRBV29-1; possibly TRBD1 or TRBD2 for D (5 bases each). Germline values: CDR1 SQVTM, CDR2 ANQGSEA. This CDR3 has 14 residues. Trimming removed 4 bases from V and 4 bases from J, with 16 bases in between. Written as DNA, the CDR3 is TGCAGCGTTGGGGGCAGAGCGGCACGAGAGACCCAGTACTTC. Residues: CSVGGRAARETQYF. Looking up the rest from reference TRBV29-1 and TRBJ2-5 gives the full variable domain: SAVISQKPSRDICQRGTSLTIQCQVDSQVTMMFWYRQQPGQSLTLIATANQGSEATYESGFVIDKFPISRPNLTFSTLTVSNMSPEDSSIYLCSVGGRAARETQYFGPGTRLLVL.

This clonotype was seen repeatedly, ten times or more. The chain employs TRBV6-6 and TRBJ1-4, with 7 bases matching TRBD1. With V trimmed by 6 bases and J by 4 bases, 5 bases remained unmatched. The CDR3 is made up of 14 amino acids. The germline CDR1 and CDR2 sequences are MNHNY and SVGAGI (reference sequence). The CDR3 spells CASRRQGFNEKLFF. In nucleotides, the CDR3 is TGTGCCAGCAGAAGACAGGGTTTTAATGAAAAACTGTTTTTT.

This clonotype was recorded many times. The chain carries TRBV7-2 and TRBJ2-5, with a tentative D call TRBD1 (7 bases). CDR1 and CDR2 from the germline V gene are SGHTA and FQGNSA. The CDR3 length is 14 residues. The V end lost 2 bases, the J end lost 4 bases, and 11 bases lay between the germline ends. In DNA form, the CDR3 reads TGTGCCAGCAGCTTACAGGGGGGAGGAGAGACCCAGTACTTC. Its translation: CASSLQGGGETQYF. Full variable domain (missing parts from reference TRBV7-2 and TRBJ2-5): GAGVSQSPSNKVTEKGKDVELRCDPISGHTALYWYRQSLGQGLEFLIYFQGNSAPDKSGLPSDRFSAERTGGSVSTLTIQRTQQEDSAVYLCASSLQGGGETQYFGPGTRLLVL.

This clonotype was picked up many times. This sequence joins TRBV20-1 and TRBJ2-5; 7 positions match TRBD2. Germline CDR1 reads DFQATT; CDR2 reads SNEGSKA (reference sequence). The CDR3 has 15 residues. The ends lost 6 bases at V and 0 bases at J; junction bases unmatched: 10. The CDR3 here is CSALDRAGDQETQYF. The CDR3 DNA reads TGCAGTGCCCTAGATAGGGCGGGGGACCAAGAGACCCAGTACTTC.

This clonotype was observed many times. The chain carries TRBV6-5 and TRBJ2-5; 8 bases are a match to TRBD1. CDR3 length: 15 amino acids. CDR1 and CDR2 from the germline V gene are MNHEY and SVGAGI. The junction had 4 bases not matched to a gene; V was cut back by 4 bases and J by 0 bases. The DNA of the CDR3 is TGTGCCAGCAGTTCCCGGACAGGGAACCAAGAGACCCAGTACTTC. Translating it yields CASSSRTGNQETQYF.

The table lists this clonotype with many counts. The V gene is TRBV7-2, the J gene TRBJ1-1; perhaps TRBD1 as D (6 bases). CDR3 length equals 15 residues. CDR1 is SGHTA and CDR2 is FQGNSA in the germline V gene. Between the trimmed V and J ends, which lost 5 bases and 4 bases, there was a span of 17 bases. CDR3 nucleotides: TGTGCCAGCAGCCCACGGGGGGGCTTGGGCACTGAAGCTTTCTTT. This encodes CASSPRGGLGTEAFF.

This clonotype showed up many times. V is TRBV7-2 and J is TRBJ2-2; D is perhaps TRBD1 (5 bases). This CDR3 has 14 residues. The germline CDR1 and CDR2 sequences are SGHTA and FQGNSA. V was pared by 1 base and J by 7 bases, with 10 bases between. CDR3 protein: CASSLVQGSGELFF. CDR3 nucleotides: TGTGCCAGCAGCTTAGTTCAGGGTAGCGGGGAGCTGTTTTTT.

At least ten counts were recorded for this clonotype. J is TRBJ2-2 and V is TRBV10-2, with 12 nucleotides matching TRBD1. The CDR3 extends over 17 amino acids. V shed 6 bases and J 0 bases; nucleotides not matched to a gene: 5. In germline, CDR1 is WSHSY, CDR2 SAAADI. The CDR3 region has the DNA TGCGCCAGCAGGAAAGGGACAGGGGGCGCGAACACCGGGGAGCTGTTTTTT. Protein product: CASRKGTGGANTGELFF.

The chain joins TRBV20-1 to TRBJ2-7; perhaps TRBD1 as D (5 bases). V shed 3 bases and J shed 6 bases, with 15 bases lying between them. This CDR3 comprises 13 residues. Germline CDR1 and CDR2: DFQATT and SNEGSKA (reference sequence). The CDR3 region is CSASFHFQGEQYF. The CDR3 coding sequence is TGCAGTGCTAGCTTCCACTTTCAGGGCGAGCAGTACTTC.

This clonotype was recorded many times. CDR3 residues: CASSLGGANQPQHF. The CDR3, as DNA: TGCGCCAGCAGCTTGGGAGGGGCAAATCAGCCCCAGCATTTT. The chain is built from TRBV5-1 and TRBJ1-5; a weak D match, TRBD1 (5 bases). Germline-derived CDR1 and CDR2 are SGHRS and YFSETQ. The V end lost 0 bases, the J end lost 4 bases, and 8 bases lay between the germline ends. This CDR3 region has 14 residues.

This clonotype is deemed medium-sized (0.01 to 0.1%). CDR3 in amino acids: CASMSPGGQPQHF. In nucleotides, the CDR3 is TGCGCCAGTATGTCCCCGGGCGGACAGCCCCAGCATTTT. This sequence joins TRBV5-1 and TRBJ1-5, with D unresolved. The CDR3 covers 13 residues. Germline values: CDR1 SGHRS, CDR2 YFSETQ. Trimming removed 8 bases at V and 7 bases at J, with 16 bases between.

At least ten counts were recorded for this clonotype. Here the CDR3 DNA reads TGCGCCAGCAGCTTGGTGGCGGGGGGGCTCAATGAGCAGTTCTTC. Its translation is CASSLVAGGLNEQFF. The V and J genes are TRBV5-1 and TRBJ2-1; 9 bases are shared with TRBD2. V lost 0 bases and J lost 6; bases outside the gene matches: 4. In germline, CDR1 is SGHRS, CDR2 YFSETQ. The CDR3 runs 15 residues.

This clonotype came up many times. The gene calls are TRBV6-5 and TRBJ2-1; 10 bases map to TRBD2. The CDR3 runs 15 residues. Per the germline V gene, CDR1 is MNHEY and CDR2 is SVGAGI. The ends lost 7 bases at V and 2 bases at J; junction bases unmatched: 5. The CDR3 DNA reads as TGTGCCAGCATCAATAGCGGGGGGCCCTACAATGAGCAGTTCTTC. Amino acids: CASINSGGPYNEQFF.

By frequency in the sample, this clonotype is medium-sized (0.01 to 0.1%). The CDR3 sequence: CSAPDRAGEKLFF. The CDR3 region has the DNA TGCAGTGCTCCCGACAGGGCGGGTGAAAAACTGTTTTTT. The rearrangement links TRBV20-1 to TRBJ1-4, with TRBD1 identical over 7 bases. This CDR3 spans 13 amino acids. Germline values: CDR1 DFQATT, CDR2 SNEGSKA (reference sequence). V gave up 5 bases and J gave up 7 bases; unmatched junction bases: 7.